Each of the 7 T cell receptor beta chains below was sequenced from the same sample in a study of blood T cell repertoires in COVID-19 (dated by TCRdb to 2018 to 2020). Receptors were amplified or captured by the immunoSEQ multiplex PCR assay. Here the immuneACCESS table is served through TCRdb, limited to in-frame sequences with V and J called. Missing clones are a known gap in these copies; in checked studies unresolved V genes cover under half, and the rest lacks a known reason. This sample holds more than 90,000 clones; over 80% were observed only once. Approximately 15% of the sample lies in the top ten. The source material was peripheral blood. These receptors were taken from a man aged 50 to 59 with acute or convalescent COVID-19.

The gene calls are TRBV6-5 and TRBJ2-7; D gene unclear. The CDR3 is 12 amino acids. V gave up 6 bases and J gave up 3 bases, with 9 bases separating them. Germline V gives CDR1 MNHEY, CDR2 SVGAGI. The DNA for the CDR3 is TGTGCCAGCAGGAGCCCGCACTACGAGCAGTACTTC. Its translation: CASRSPHYEQYF.

The V gene is TRBV6-5, the J gene TRBJ1-1; D unclear. This CDR3 is 14 amino acids long. The germline V and J ends were trimmed by 5 bases and 4 bases, with 14 bases remaining between them. The germline CDR1 and CDR2 sequences are MNHEY and SVGAGI. The CDR3 DNA is TGTGCCAGCAGTCGTTTGTCGGAGGTCACTGAAGCTTTCTTT. Its protein product is CASSRLSEVTEAFF.

The chain joins TRBV18 to TRBJ2-2; D is perhaps TRBD2 (5 bases). The CDR3 sequence is 13 residues long. V dropped 2 bases and J dropped 7 bases, with 8 bases sitting between them. CDR1 is KGHSH and CDR2 is LQKENI in the germline V gene. The CDR3 region is CASSPIEGGELFF. The CDR3 coding sequence is TGTGCCAGCTCACCAATAGAGGGCGGGGAGCTGTTTTTT.

This chain uses TRBV10-3 with TRBJ2-1; 10 bases align to TRBD2. Germline-derived CDR1 and CDR2 are ENHRY and SYGVKD. V gave up 8 bases and J gave up 5 bases; unmatched junction bases: 6. This CDR3 region has 14 residues. The CDR3 reads CAISALAGNNEQFF. Here the CDR3 DNA reads TGTGCCATCTCAGCACTAGCGGGGAACAATGAGCAGTTCTTC.

A few counts support this clone. The chain combines TRBV19 with TRBJ2-2; 8 bases map to TRBD1. CDR1 and CDR2 (germline): LNHDA, SQIVND (reference sequence). V lost 5 bases, J lost 5 bases, and 7 bases stayed unmatched. This CDR3 has 15 amino acids. CDR3 nucleotide sequence: TGTGCCAGTAGTTTCCAGGGGGCAGGGACCGGGGAGCTGTTTTTT. This gives the protein CASSFQGAGTGELFF.

The chain is built from TRBV13 and TRBJ2-7; 7 bases match TRBD1. V trimming: 5 bases; J trimming: 3 bases; junction bases outside the gene matches: 1. Germline V gene data show CDR1 as PRHDT and CDR2 as FYEKMQ (reference sequence). The CDR3 totals 12 residues. The CDR3, as DNA: TGTGCCAGCAGCCGGGACAGCTACGAGCAGTACTTC. Protein: CASSRDSYEQYF.

The chain is built from TRBV28 and TRBJ1-3; perhaps TRBD1 as D (6 bases). CDR1 is MDHEN and CDR2 is SYDVKM in the germline V gene. V lost 2 bases, J lost 9 bases, and 14 bases lay in between. The CDR3 is 14 residues long. The CDR3 loop reads CASSLAGVASTIYF. The CDR3 nucleotides are TGTGCCAGCAGTTTAGCAGGGGTGGCCTCCACCATATATTTT.